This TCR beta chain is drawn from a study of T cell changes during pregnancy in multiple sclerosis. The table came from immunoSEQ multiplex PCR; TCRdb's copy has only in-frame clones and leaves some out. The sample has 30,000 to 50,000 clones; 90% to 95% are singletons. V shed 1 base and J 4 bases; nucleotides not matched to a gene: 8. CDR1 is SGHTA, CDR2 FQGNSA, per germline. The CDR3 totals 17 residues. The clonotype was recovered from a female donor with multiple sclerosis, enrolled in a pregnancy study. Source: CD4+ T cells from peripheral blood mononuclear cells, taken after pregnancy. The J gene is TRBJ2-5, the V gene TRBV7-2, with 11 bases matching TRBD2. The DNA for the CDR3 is TGTGCCAGCAGCTTAGGGGTTAGCGGGGGGGCCCGAGAGACCCAGTACTTC. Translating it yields CASSLGVSGGARETQYF.